A single sample gave rise to the 32 T cell receptor beta chains below, sequenced in a study of CD8 T cells in ankylosing spondylitis. Study results and caveats: A motif in TCR beta, a set of under 10 highly homologous variants, appeared characteristic of ankylosing spondylitis blood.

TCRdb reanalysed the 5' RACE reads using MiXCR and keeps one entry per CDR3 protein. This sample has a few hundred thousand distinct CDR3 sequences; roughly 18% occur once, and the top ten carry roughly 46%. No antigens are known for them. Sequencing input: blood, either unsorted or a sorted T cell fraction (not recorded which). These receptors originate from a male donor with ankylosing spondylitis.

This clonotype was observed a handful of times. The J gene is TRBJ2-3, the V gene TRBV4-1; TRBD1 agrees at 8 bases. This CDR3 has 18 residues. With V trimmed by 3 bases and J by 2 bases, 13 bases remained unmatched. CDR1 and CDR2 (germline): MGHRA, YSYEKL. The CDR3 nucleotides read TGCGCCAGCAGCCATGGGACAGGCCCCTTGGGGCCCACAGATACGCAGTATTTT. This translates into CASSHGTGPLGPTDTQYF.

CDR3 nucleotides: TGCGCCAGCAGCTTGCCCGGGACAGGGGACGCTGAAGCTTTCTTT. It codes for CASSLPGTGDAEAFF. This sequence joins TRBV5-1 and TRBJ1-1; the match to TRBD1 covers 10 bases. The germline CDR1 and CDR2 sequences are SGHRS and YFSETQ. The CDR3 spans 15 residues. V dropped 1 base and J dropped 6; count of bases not matched to a gene: 6.

This rearrangement joins TRBV6-1 to TRBJ1-1; TRBD1 is a possible D gene (6 bases). CDR1 MNHNS and CDR2 SASEGT come from the germline V gene. The CDR3 has 12 residues. The V end was cut by 10 bases, the J end by 1 base, with 10 bases between. CDR3 sequence (DNA): TGTGCCACGCAGACAGGGAACACTGAAGCTTTCTTT. Translated, it gives CATQTGNTEAFF.

This clonotype was seen a handful of times. CDR3 coding DNA: TGTGCCAGCAGCCCCCGGACAGGGGGAACGGACACTGAAGCTTTCTTT. Translating gives CASSPRTGGTDTEAFF. The rearrangement uses TRBV11-2 and TRBJ1-1, with 10 bases matching TRBD1. Trimming at V came to 5 bases and at J to 3 bases, leaving 9 bases not matched to a gene. This CDR3 contains 16 residues. Germline assignment: CDR1 SGHAT and CDR2 FQNNGV.

The J gene is TRBJ2-7, the V gene TRBV12-3 or TRBV12-4; D might be TRBD1 (6 bases). V lost 5 bases and J 2 bases, leaving 16 bases between the germline ends. CDR3 length: 15 amino acids. For the CDR3, the DNA is TGTGCCAGCAGTGACCGGGACACCTCTCCCTACGAGCAGTACTTC. Encoded protein: CASSDRDTSPYEQYF.

This clonotype was seen once. The J gene is TRBJ1-2, the V gene TRBV27; D is possibly TRBD1 (6 bases). Germline V gene data show CDR1 as MNHEY and CDR2 as SMNVEV (reference sequence). V lost 5 bases and J 4 bases, leaving 17 bases between the germline ends. The CDR3 has 15 amino acids. CDR3 sequence reads: CASSDRPREIYGYTF. CDR3 DNA: TGTGCCAGCAGTGACAGGCCCCGAGAGATCTATGGCTACACCTTC.

CDR3 amino acids: CASSPPKGANEQYF. DNA of the CDR3: TGTGCCAGCAGTCCCCCAAAGGGGGCAAACGAGCAGTACTTC. The rearrangement joins TRBV28 to TRBJ2-7; 7 bases match TRBD1. This CDR3 is built from 14 residues. In germline, CDR1 is MDHEN, CDR2 SYDVKM. V dropped 5 bases and J dropped 5; count of bases not matched to a gene: 9.

For the CDR3, the DNA is TGTGCCAGCAGCTTGACCTTCACAGGGGTTGGCTACACCTTC. The encoded protein is CASSLTFTGVGYTF. This chain connects TRBV7-9 to TRBJ1-2; the match to TRBD1 covers 7 bases. V lost 3 bases, J lost 7 bases, and 8 bases stayed unmatched. The CDR3 sequence is 14 residues long. The V gene's germline CDR1 is SEHNR and CDR2 FQNEAQ (reference sequence).

This clonotype was seen a few times. The rearrangement links TRBV13 to TRBJ1-1; TRBD1 matches at 9 bases. Trimming removed 10 bases from V and 0 bases from J; junction bases left unmatched: 3. Germline lookup yields CDR1 PRHDT and CDR2 FYEKMQ (reference sequence). The CDR3 sequence is 13 residues long. In nucleotides, the CDR3 is TGTGCCACCACAGGGGGCCTGAACACTGAAGCTTTCTTT. Translated: CATTGGLNTEAFF.

The J gene is TRBJ2-2, the V gene TRBV7-2, with a possible D match to TRBD2 (5 bases). CDR3 length: 15 amino acids. Between the trimmed V and J ends, which lost 9 bases and 4 bases, there was a span of 18 bases. CDR1 is SGHTA, CDR2 FQGNSA, per germline. The CDR3 loop is CASTPRGTLTGELFF. The DNA for the CDR3 is TGTGCCAGTACTCCCCGGGGTACCCTCACCGGGGAGCTGTTTTTT.

The chain employs TRBV4-1 and TRBJ2-5, with 7 bases fitting TRBD1. Germline CDR1 and CDR2: MGHRA and YSYEKL. Germline trimming cut 0 bases from V and 5 bases from J; bases unmatched to any gene: 9. CDR3 length: 16 residues. CDR3 residues: CASSQEGDRVGETQYF. In DNA, the CDR3 is TGCGCCAGCAGCCAAGAAGGAGACAGGGTAGGGGAGACCCAGTACTTC.

J is TRBJ2-7 and V is TRBV5-1; the D call may be TRBD1 or TRBD2 (8 bases each). Germline-derived CDR1 and CDR2 are SGHRS and YFSETQ. With 5 bases removed from V and 3 bases from J, the gap between germline ends came to 21 bases. CDR3 length: 16 amino acids. CDR3 in DNA: TGCGCCAGCAGTCAGGGGGCGGGAGGAGGGTTCTACGAGCAGTACTTC. This gives the protein CASSQGAGGGFYEQYF.

This clonotype was observed a handful of times. The chain combines TRBV5-1 with TRBJ2-2; D call uncertain. Between the trimmed V and J ends, which lost 0 bases and 7 bases, there was a span of 10 bases. The CDR3 has 14 amino acids. CDR1 is SGHRS, CDR2 YFSETQ, per germline. This chain's CDR3 is CASSLAISIGELFF. In DNA form, the CDR3 reads TGCGCCAGCAGCTTGGCCATCAGCATCGGGGAGCTGTTTTTT.

The CDR3 reads CSARDLSSYEQYF. As DNA, the CDR3 is TGCAGTGCTAGAGATTTGTCCTCCTACGAGCAGTACTTC. This rearrangement joins TRBV20-1 to TRBJ2-7; D unresolved. Germline CDR1 DFQATT, CDR2 SNEGSKA (reference sequence). CDR3 length: 13 amino acids. V gave up 0 bases and J gave up 0 bases, with 6 bases separating them.

This clonotype was counted a few times. The chain is built from TRBV5-1 and TRBJ2-7; 7 bases fit TRBD1. The V and J ends lost 4 bases and 2 bases, in that order; junction bases with no gene match: 9. The CDR3 runs 15 residues. Germline V gene data show CDR1 as SGHRS and CDR2 as YFSETQ. The DNA of the CDR3 is TGCGCCAGCAGCCACAGACAGGGAAGCCCCTACGAGCAGTACTTC. This sequence encodes CASSHRQGSPYEQYF.

The genes are TRBV9 and TRBJ2-2; TRBD1 matches 7 bases. The germline gives CDR1 SGDLS, CDR2 YYNGEE. The CDR3 spans 16 residues. V was clipped by 3 bases and J by 5 bases; unmatched bases: 10. The CDR3 reads CASSEPEGAITGELFF. CDR3 DNA sequence: TGTGCCAGCAGCGAGCCCGAGGGGGCGATTACCGGGGAGCTGTTTTTT.

CDR3 sequence (DNA): TGTGCCAGCAGTTCATCCAACACCGGGGAGCTGTTTTTT. Translating it yields CASSSSNTGELFF. The gene calls are TRBV6-5 and TRBJ2-2, with D unclear. V shed 4 bases and J shed 2 bases, with 5 bases lying between them. Germline-derived CDR1 and CDR2 are MNHEY and SVGAGI. This CDR3 is built from 13 residues.

This clonotype was seen more than once but under ten times. CDR3: CSARDNLGTSADYNEQFF. The CDR3 DNA reads TGCAGTGCTAGAGACAATCTCGGGACTAGCGCGGACTACAATGAGCAGTTCTTC. The gene calls are TRBV20-1 and TRBJ2-1; TRBD2 matches at 10 bases. After removal of 0 bases from V and 3 bases from J, the junction contained 11 bases not matched to a gene. CDR1 is DFQATT and CDR2 is SNEGSKA in the germline V gene (reference sequence). This CDR3 comprises 18 residues.

This clonotype was detected a few times. The rearrangement joins TRBV20-1 to TRBJ2-7; possibly TRBD1 or TRBD2 for D (5 bases each). This CDR3 comprises 15 residues. CDR1 and CDR2 from the germline V gene are DFQATT and SNEGSKA (reference sequence). Trimming shortened V by 0 bases and J by 0 bases, and 12 bases separated the two germline ends. In DNA form, the CDR3 reads TGCAGTGCTAGAGATCGGGACGGGATCTCCTACGAGCAGTACTTC. The encoded protein is CSARDRDGISYEQYF.

The V and J genes are TRBV4-1 and TRBJ2-7; D possibly matches TRBD1 or TRBD2 (5 bases each). Germline-derived CDR1 and CDR2 are MGHRA and YSYEKL. The V and J ends lost 4 bases and 4 bases respectively, with 20 bases between them. The length of the CDR3 is 16 residues. CDR3 DNA: TGCGCCAGCAGCCGTGGGGAGACGATGGACACTTACGAGCAGTACTTC. This gives the protein CASSRGETMDTYEQYF.

This clonotype was counted only a few times. The genes are TRBV29-1 and TRBJ2-5; TRBD1 matches 8 bases. From germline, CDR1 is SQVTM and CDR2 ANQGSEA. This CDR3 contains 13 residues. J lost 5 bases, V lost 4 bases, and 6 bases had no gene match. This chain's CDR3 is CSVARTGLETQYF. As DNA, the CDR3 is TGCAGCGTTGCACGGACAGGGTTGGAGACCCAGTACTTC.

This clonotype was seen a handful of times. The rearrangement uses TRBV12-3 or TRBV12-4 and TRBJ1-1; weak D call: TRBD1 (5 bases). This CDR3 has 13 amino acids. Trimming removed 11 bases at V and 8 bases at J, with 21 bases between. The CDR3 reads CAVTQGERKEAFF. CDR3 DNA sequence: TGTGCCGTAACTCAAGGGGAGCGGAAGGAAGCTTTCTTT.

CDR3 sequence reads: CSVEGEGASTEAFF. CDR3 DNA: TGCAGCGTTGAAGGGGAGGGGGCGAGCACTGAAGCTTTCTTT. The V call is TRBV29-1, the J call TRBJ1-1; 7 bases fit TRBD1. J gave up 4 bases and V 1 base, and 6 bases lay outside the gene matches. The CDR3 consists of 14 residues. Germline V lookup: CDR1 SQVTM, CDR2 ANQGSEA.

This clonotype was observed a few times. V usage is TRBV6-2 or TRBV6-3 and J usage is TRBJ2-1; 9 bases fit TRBD2. The CDR3 is 11 amino acids. Trimming removed 11 bases from V and 8 bases from J; junction bases left unmatched: 4. Germline V gene data show CDR1 as MNHEY and CDR2 as SVGEGT. This CDR3 is CAAAGGYEQFF. The CDR3 DNA follows: TGTGCCGCAGCGGGAGGCTATGAGCAGTTCTTC.

Many counts were recorded for this clonotype. The V gene is TRBV4-2, the J gene TRBJ2-2; D is possibly TRBD2 (5 bases). The germline V gene encodes CDR1 LGHNA and CDR2 YNFKEQ. CDR3 length: 13 amino acids. V was trimmed by 11 bases and J by 0 bases, leaving 10 bases between them. The CDR3 reads CAARDTNTGELFF. For the CDR3, the DNA is TGTGCCGCCCGGGATACGAACACCGGGGAGCTGTTTTTT.

V usage is TRBV20-1 and J usage is TRBJ2-3, with 8 positions matching TRBD2. Unmatched junction bases numbered 4, after V lost 0 bases and J lost 2 bases. The CDR3 length is 15 residues. Germline-derived CDR1 and CDR2 are DFQATT and SNEGSKA (reference sequence). CDR3: CSARELADYTDTQYF. CDR3 DNA sequence: TGCAGTGCTAGAGAACTAGCGGACTACACAGATACGCAGTATTTT.

This clonotype was seen at least ten times. The chain employs TRBV12-3 or TRBV12-4 and TRBJ2-1, with D perhaps matching TRBD2 (6 bases). This CDR3 region has 14 residues. Trimming stripped 5 bases from V and 6 bases from J, with 14 bases between. The DNA of the CDR3 is TGTGCCAGCAGTCGCCCTGTGGGGGGCAATGAGCAGTTCTTC. Encoded protein: CASSRPVGGNEQFF.

The chain joins TRBV3-1 to TRBJ2-1, with a weak D call TRBD2 (5 bases). This CDR3 region has 15 residues. Looked up from germline, CDR1 is LGHDT and CDR2 is YNNKEL (reference sequence). Trimming cost V 0 bases and J 7 bases, with 13 bases left between them. This CDR3 reads CASSQEYGIINEQFF. The CDR3, as DNA: TGTGCCAGCAGCCAAGAGTACGGGATTATTAATGAGCAGTTCTTC.

The V and J genes are TRBV5-4 and TRBJ2-1; TRBD2 aligns across 11 bases. The CDR3 totals 15 residues. V was clipped by 3 bases and J by 4 bases; unmatched bases: 3. Germline CDR1 is SGHNT and CDR2 is YYREEE (reference sequence). For the CDR3, the DNA is TGTGCCAGCAGCTCACTAGCGGGAGAATACAATGAGCAGTTCTTC. It codes for CASSSLAGEYNEQFF.

The chain combines TRBV4-2 with TRBJ2-5; TRBD2 aligns across 11 bases. The junction had 14 bases not matched to a gene; V was cut back by 0 bases and J by 5 bases. Germline CDR1 LGHNA, CDR2 YNFKEQ. The CDR3 length is 19 residues. The CDR3 DNA reads as TGTGCCAGCAGCCAAGAGTTATTAGTGGGACTAGCGGATGTCGAGACCCAGTACTTC. Translating it yields CASSQELLVGLADVETQYF.

This clonotype was detected only once. The rearrangement uses TRBV24-1 and TRBJ1-2; unclear D gene. The V gene's germline CDR1 is KGHDR and CDR2 SFDVKD. Trimming shortened V by 9 bases and J by 14 bases, and 9 bases separated the two germline ends. This CDR3 region has 8 residues. CDR3 in amino acids: CATFPSTF. CDR3 DNA: TGTGCCACCTTCCCATCGACCTTC.

Turning to this clonotype: No conserved phenylalanine or tryptophan ends this CDR3, so it is likely a read error. This chain connects TRBV6-1 to TRBJ1-2, with D hard to call. The CDR3 totals 14 residues. CDR1 and CDR2 from the germline V gene are MNHNS and SASEGT. Trimming pared 0 bases from V and 2 bases from J, leaving 7 bases between. Written as DNA, the CDR3 is TGTGCCAGCAGTGAAGCGCTGGCGAACTATGGCTACACCTCC. Translating gives CASSEALANYGYTS.